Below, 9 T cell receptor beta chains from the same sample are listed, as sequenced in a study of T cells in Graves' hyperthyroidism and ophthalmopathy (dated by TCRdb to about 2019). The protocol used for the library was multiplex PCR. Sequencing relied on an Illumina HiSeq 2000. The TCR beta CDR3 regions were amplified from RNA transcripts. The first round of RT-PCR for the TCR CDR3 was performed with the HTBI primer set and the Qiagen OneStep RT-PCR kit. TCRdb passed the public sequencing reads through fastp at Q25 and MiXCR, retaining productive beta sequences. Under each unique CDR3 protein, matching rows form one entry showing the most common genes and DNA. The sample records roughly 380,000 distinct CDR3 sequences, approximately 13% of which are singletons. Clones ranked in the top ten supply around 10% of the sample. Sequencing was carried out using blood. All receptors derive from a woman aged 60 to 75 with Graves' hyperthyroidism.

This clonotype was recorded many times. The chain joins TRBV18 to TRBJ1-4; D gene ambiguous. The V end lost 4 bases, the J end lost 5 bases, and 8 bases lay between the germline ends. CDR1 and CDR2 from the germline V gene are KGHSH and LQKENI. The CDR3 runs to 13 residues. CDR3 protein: CASSRGGNEKLFF. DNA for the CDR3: TGTGCCAGCTCACGAGGTGGGAATGAAAAACTGTTTTTT.

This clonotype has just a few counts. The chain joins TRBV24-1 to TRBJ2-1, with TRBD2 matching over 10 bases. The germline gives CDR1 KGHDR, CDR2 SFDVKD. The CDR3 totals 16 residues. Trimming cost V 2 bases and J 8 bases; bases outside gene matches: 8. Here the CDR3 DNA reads TGTGCCACCAGTGATTGGAGCGGGAGGGCCGGGGATGAGCAGTTCTTC. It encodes CATSDWSGRAGDEQFF.

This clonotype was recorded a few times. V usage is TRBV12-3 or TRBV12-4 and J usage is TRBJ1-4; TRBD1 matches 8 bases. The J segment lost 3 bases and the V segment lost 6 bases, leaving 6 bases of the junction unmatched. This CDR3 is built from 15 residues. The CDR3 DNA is TGTGCCAGCAGCCGACAGGGGTACCCTAATGAAAAACTGTTTTTT. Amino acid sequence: CASSRQGYPNEKLFF.

CDR3 sequence: CASTDVGYEQYF. CDR3 in DNA: TGTGCCAGCACCGATGTGGGCTACGAGCAGTACTTC. This chain connects TRBV27 to TRBJ2-7; D uncertain. CDR3 length: 12 amino acids. Trimming took off 7 bases at V and 3 bases at J, with 10 bases between the two ends. Germline V gives CDR1 MNHEY, CDR2 SMNVEV (reference sequence).

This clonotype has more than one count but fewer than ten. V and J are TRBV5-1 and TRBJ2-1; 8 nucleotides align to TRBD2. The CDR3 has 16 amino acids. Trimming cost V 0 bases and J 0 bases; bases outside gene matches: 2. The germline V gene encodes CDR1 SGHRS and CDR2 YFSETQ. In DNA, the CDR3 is TGCGCCAGCAGCTTGGTCGGGAGGGCCTCCTACAATGAGCAGTTCTTC. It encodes CASSLVGRASYNEQFF.

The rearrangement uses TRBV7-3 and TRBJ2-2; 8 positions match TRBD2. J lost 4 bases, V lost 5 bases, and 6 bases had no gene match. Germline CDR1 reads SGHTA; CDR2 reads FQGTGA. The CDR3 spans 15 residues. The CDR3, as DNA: TGTGCCAGCAGCCCCGTCCTAGCGGGCACCGGGGAGCTGTTTTTT. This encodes CASSPVLAGTGELFF.

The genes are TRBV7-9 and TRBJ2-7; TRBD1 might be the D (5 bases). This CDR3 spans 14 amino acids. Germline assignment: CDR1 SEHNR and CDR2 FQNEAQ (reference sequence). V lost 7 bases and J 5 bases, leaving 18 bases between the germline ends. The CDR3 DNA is TGTGCCAGCAACCCTGGGCAGGGTCGGAACGAGCAGTACTTC. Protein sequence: CASNPGQGRNEQYF.

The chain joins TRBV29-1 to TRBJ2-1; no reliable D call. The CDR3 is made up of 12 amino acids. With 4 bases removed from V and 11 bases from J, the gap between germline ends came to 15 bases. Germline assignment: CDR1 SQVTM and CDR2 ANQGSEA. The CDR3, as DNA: TGCAGCGTTGCAGGTCCAATAATGAAGCAGTTCTTC. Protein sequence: CSVAGPIMKQFF.

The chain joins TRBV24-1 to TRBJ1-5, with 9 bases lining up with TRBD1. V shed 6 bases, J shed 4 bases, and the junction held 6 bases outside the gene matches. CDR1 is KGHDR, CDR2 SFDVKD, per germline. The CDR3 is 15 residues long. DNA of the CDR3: TGTGCCACCAGTAAAGGGACAGGGCAAAATCAGCCCCAGCATTTT. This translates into CATSKGTGQNQPQHF.